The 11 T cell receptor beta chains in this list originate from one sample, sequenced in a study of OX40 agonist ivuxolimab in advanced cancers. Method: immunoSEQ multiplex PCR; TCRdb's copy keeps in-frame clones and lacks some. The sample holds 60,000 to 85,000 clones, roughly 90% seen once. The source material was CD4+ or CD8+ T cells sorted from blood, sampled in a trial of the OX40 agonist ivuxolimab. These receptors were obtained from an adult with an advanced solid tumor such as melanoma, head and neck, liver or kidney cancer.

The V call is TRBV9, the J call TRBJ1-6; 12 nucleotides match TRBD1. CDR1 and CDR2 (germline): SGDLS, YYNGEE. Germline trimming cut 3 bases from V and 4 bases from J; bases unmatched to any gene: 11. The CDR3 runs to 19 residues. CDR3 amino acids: CASSASGTGGGFYNSPLHF. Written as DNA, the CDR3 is TGTGCCAGCAGCGCATCCGGGACAGGGGGCGGATTTTATAATTCACCCCTCCACTTT.

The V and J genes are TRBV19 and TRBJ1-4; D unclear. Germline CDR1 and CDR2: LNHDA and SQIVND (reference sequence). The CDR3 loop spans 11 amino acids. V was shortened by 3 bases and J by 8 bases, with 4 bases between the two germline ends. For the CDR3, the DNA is TGTGCCAGTAGTATGGGGGAAAAACTGTTTTTT. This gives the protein CASSMGEKLFF.

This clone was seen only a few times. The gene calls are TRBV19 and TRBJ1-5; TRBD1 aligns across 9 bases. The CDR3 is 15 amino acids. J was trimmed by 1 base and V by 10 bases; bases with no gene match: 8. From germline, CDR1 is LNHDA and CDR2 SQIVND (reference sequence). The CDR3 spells CATLGTGTSNQPQHF. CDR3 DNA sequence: TGTGCCACCCTAGGGACAGGGACGAGCAATCAGCCCCAGCATTTT.

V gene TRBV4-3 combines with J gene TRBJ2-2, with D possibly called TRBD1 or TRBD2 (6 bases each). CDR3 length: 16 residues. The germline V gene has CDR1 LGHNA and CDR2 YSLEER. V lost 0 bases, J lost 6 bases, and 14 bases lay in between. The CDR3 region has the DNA TGCGCCAGCAGCCAAGATCTGAGGGGGGCAGCCGGGGAGCTGTTTTTT. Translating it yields CASSQDLRGAAGELFF.

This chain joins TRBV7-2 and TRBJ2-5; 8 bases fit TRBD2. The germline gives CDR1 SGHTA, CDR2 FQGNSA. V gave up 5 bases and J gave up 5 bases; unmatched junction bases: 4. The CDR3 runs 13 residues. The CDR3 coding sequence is TGTGCCAGCAGCCCCGGGGGGGTGGAGACCCAGTACTTC. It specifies CASSPGGVETQYF.

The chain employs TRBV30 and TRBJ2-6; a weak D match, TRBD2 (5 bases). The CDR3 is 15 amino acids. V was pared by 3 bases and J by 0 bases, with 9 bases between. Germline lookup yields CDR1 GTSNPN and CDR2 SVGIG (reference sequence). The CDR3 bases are TGTGCCTGGAGGAGGGCCGGCTCTGGGGCCAACGTCCTGACTTTC. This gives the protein CAWRRAGSGANVLTF.

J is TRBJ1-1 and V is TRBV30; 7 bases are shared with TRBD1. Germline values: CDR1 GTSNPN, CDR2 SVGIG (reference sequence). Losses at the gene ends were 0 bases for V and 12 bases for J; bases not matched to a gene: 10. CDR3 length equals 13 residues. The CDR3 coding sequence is TGTGCCTGGAGTGTACAGGAGGGGGCAAGAACTTTCTTT. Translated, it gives CAWSVQEGARTFF.

Here the CDR3 reads CASSLGSASGNTIYF. CDR3 nucleotides: TGTGCCAGCAGCTTGGGGAGCGCCTCGGGAAACACCATATATTTT. The chain couples TRBV5-6 to TRBJ1-3; D is uncertain. V was pared by 0 bases and J by 4 bases, with 11 bases between. Germline lookup yields CDR1 SGHDT and CDR2 YYEEEE. The CDR3 runs 15 residues.

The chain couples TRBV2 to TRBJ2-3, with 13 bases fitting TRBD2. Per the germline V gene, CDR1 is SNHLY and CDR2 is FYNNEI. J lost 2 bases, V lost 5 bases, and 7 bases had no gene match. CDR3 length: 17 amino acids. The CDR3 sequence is CASSYRGTSGVTDTQYF. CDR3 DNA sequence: TGTGCCAGCAGTTATCGCGGGACTAGCGGGGTCACAGATACGCAGTATTTT.

The CDR3 protein is CASSLSVGPQETQYF. CDR3 coding DNA: TGTGCCAGCAGCTTATCGGTGGGGCCTCAAGAGACCCAGTACTTC. V gene TRBV7-9 combines with J gene TRBJ2-5; D is perhaps TRBD1 (5 bases). The germline V gene encodes CDR1 SEHNR and CDR2 FQNEAQ (reference sequence). The CDR3 is 15 residues long. V lost 2 bases and J lost 2, with 12 bases in between.

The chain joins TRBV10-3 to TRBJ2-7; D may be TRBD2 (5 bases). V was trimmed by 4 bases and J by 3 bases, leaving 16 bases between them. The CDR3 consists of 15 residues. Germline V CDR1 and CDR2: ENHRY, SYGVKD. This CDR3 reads CAISVNADAGYEQYF. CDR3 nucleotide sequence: TGTGCCATCAGTGTGAACGCAGATGCGGGCTACGAGCAGTACTTC.